The clone carrying this TCR beta chain was observed many times. What it binds is not known. The entry originates in a study of spatial heterogeneity in lung cancer. General study findings and limits: Quantities of ubiquitous and regional expanded TCRs paralleled ubiquitous and regional nonsynonymous mutations, respectively. Counts of expanded alpha and beta TCRs within tumors tracked the tumor nonsynonymous mutation count.

The study tagged each TCR cDNA molecule with a unique molecular identifier. In TCRdb, the 5' RACE reads were re-called with MiXCR into one record per CDR3 protein. The sample records 4,000 to 5,000 distinct CDR3 sequences, 6% to 7% being singletons. The CDR3 is 13 amino acids. Trimming took off 2 bases at V and 9 bases at J, with 11 bases between the two ends. The germline V gene has CDR1 SEHNR and CDR2 FQNEAQ (reference sequence). The time point denotes: sample taken at primary tumor resection. From tumor, nontumor lung or frozen PBMC, whole RNA was taken unsorted for sequencing. Sequences were derived from lung tumor tissue, sampled at surgery. The V gene is TRBV7-9, the J gene TRBJ2-1, with TRBD2 as a possible D gene (5 bases). This sequence was found in a male donor with early-stage non-small cell lung cancer. The CDR3 spells CASSLHGNGEQFF. DNA of the CDR3: TGTGCCAGCAGCTTACACGGGAACGGTGAGCAGTTCTTC.